The rows below give T cell receptor beta chains drawn from one sample of a study of identical twins' blood T cells. TCRdb itself ran the 5' RACE reads through MiXCR, one entry per CDR3 protein. The profile shows 350,000 to 400,000 distinct CDR3 sequences, more than 25% of them singletons. The sequenced material came from PBMCs. The receptors were gathered from a woman aged 18-49 years in good health. Both conserved end residues are part of each CDR3. The D gene is left open where the match is weak. Not all rows give a size; the values are once, few, many and, for expanded clones, a class.

clone_size d_call j_call v_call cdr3_nt cdr3_aa
few . TRBJ1-2 TRBV28 TGTGCCAGCGACACAGGGCGTGATGGCTACACCTTC CASDTGRDGYTF
. . TRBJ2-3 TRBV6-5 TGTGCCAGCAGTTACTCGGTAGGGGTAACAGATACGCAGTATTTT CASSYSVGVTDTQYF
. . TRBJ2-2 TRBV28 TGTGCCAGCAGCCAGTTCGGGGAGCTGTTTTTT CASSQFGELFF
. TRBD1 TRBJ1-6 TRBV20-1 TGCAGTGCTGGAGGGACAGGGAATAATTCACCCCTCCACTTT CSAGGTGNNSPLHF
. . TRBJ1-1 TRBV5-1 TGCGCCAGCAGCTTGGAGGGGCATGAAGCTTTCTTT CASSLEGHEAFF
few . TRBJ1-6 TRBV7-2 TGTGCCAGCAGGCGACAGTCGTATAATTCACCCCTCCACTTT CASRRQSYNSPLHF
many . TRBJ1-4 TRBV12-3/TRBV12-4 TGTGCCAGCAGACGAATTGATACGAGAGAAAAACTGTTTTTT CASRRIDTREKLFF
few . TRBJ1-2 TRBV4-2 TGTGCCAGCAGCCAAAGGACGGCGGCCTATGGCTACACCTTC CASSQRTAAYGYTF
. . TRBJ2-5 TRBV7-9 TGTGCCATCAGCATGCAAAATTCGCAAGAGACCCAGTACTTC CAISMQNSQETQYF
. . TRBJ1-1 TRBV9 TGTGCCAGCAGCCTAACTACCGGGAGGGCTGAAGCTTTCTTT CASSLTTGRAEAFF
. TRBD2 TRBJ2-5 TRBV20-1 TGCAGTGTATTAGCGGGTAATCAAGAGACCCAGTACTTC CSVLAGNQETQYF
few . TRBJ1-1 TRBV5-1 TGCGCCAGCAGCTTGGCCTCTGGGAGGGGCAATGAAGCTTTCTTT CASSLASGRGNEAFF
many TRBD1 TRBJ1-1 TRBV2 TGTGCCAGCAGTTGGGACAGCGAAGCTTTCTTT CASSWDSEAFF
few . TRBJ2-3 TRBV3-1 TGTGCCAGCAGCCACCGGATTGGCGCGAGCACAGATACGCAGTATTTT CASSHRIGASTDTQYF
. . TRBJ2-6 TRBV5-1 TGCGCCTCTCGAGAAGGAGCCAACGTCCTGACTTTC CASREGANVLTF
. . TRBJ1-3 TRBV18 TGTGCCAGCTCGAAGAACAGGGAGGGAAACACCATATATTTT CASSKNREGNTIYF
few TRBD1 TRBJ1-2 TRBV13 TGTGCCAGCAGCTTGTCCAACCAGGGGGCGCGTGGCTACACCTTC CASSLSNQGARGYTF
. . TRBJ2-1 TRBV5-1 TGCGCCAGCGGAGCGAGAAATGAGCAGTTCTTC CASGARNEQFF
few TRBD1 TRBJ1-1 TRBV7-2 TGTGCCAGCAGCACCGGACAGGGTAGGATAACTTTCTTT CASSTGQGRITFF
few . TRBJ2-5 TRBV29-1 TGCAGCGGAAAAGGAGAGACCCAGTACTTC CSGKGETQYF
. TRBD2 TRBJ2-1 TRBV5-1 TGCGCCAGCAGCTTGGTCCCTAGCGGGAACAATGAGCAGTTCTTC CASSLVPSGNNEQFF
. . TRBJ2-7 TRBV7-9 TGTGCCAGCAGCTTAGGGTTCGGGACAACCTACGAGCAGTACTTC CASSLGFGTTYEQYF
. TRBD2 TRBJ2-3 TRBV18 TGTGCCAGCTCACCTTGGAGCGGGAGTGTAGTAGATACGCAGTATTTT CASSPWSGSVVDTQYF
. . TRBJ2-7 TRBV11-1 TGTGCCAGCAGCCAGACTCCCTACGAGCAGTACTTC CASSQTPYEQYF
few . TRBJ1-4 TRBV20-1 TGCAGTGCTAGAGGACCATATAATGAAAAACTGTTTTTT CSARGPYNEKLFF
few . TRBJ1-4 TRBV5-1 TGCGCCAGCAGCCCCGTGGGGGGACCTAATGAAAAACTGTTTTTT CASSPVGGPNEKLFF
. . TRBJ1-5 TRBV6-1 TGTGCCAGCAGTGATAATAAAGGCTCCTCCAATCAGCCCCAGCATTTT CASSDNKGSSNQPQHF
many . TRBJ2-1 TRBV6-2/TRBV6-3 TGTGCCAGCAGTTACCGGAGCTCCTACAATGAGCAGTTCTTC CASSYRSSYNEQFF
. . TRBJ2-7 TRBV29-1 TGCAGCGCCGAGGACGGGAGCTCCTACGAGCAGTACTTC CSAEDGSSYEQYF
few . TRBJ2-7 TRBV6-6 TGTGCCAGCACCTCACTACTGGGCTACGAGCAGTACTTC CASTSLLGYEQYF
few . TRBJ1-2 TRBV28 TGTGCCAGCAGTTTATCGAGTAAATACTATGGCTACACCTTC CASSLSSKYYGYTF
many . TRBJ2-3 TRBV5-1 TGCGCCAGCAGCCCCCGGGCCTTTAGGAAGCAGGATGACTCAGATACGCAGTATTTT CASSPRAFRKQDDSDTQYF